Only one count was recorded for the clone carrying this T cell receptor beta chain. One entry per CDR3 protein, called by TCRdb with MiXCR from the 5' RACE reads. The table has tens of thousands of distinct CDR3 sequences, more than 12% seen once. This sample is drawn from a study of early T cells in non-severe SARS-CoV-2 infection. From germline, CDR1 is SQVTM and CDR2 ANQGSEA. The V segment lost 5 bases and the J segment 3 bases; nucleotides outside the gene matches: 6. This CDR3 region has 14 residues. The TCR originated in an adult who was a healthcare worker with PCR-confirmed SARS-CoV-2 infection or an uninfected control (not recorded which). This chain joins TRBV29-1 and TRBJ2-3; 9 bases align to TRBD2. The sequences come from whole blood, collected at baseline. The CDR3 region has the DNA TGCAGCGTTCCACGGCGGGAGGGTACAGATACGCAGTATTTT. Its protein product is CSVPRREGTDTQYF.